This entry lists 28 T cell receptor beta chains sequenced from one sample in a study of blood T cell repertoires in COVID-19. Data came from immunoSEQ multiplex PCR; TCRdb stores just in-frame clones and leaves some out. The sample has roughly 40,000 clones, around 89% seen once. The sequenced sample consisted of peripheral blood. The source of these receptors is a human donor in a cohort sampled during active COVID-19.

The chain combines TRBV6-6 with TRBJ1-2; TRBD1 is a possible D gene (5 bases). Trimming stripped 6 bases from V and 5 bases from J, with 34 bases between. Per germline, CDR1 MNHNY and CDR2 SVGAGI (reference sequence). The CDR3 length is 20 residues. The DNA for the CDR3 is TGTGCCAGCAGCCTAAGGAAAGGGGAAGTTAAAATGCGGGGGAAGTATGGCTACACCTTC. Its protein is CASSLRKGEVKMRGKYGYTF.

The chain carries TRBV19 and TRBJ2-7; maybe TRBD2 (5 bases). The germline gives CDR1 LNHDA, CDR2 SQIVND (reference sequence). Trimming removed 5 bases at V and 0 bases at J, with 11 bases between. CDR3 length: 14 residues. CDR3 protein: CASSRRDSSYEQYF. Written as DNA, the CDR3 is TGTGCCAGTAGTCGACGGGATTCCTCCTACGAGCAGTACTTC.

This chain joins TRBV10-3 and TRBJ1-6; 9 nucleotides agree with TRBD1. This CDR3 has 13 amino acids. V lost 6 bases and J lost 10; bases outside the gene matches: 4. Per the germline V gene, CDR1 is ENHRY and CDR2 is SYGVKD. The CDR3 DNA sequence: TGTGCCATCAGGGGGACAGGGTGGTCACCCCTCCACTTT. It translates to CAIRGTGWSPLHF.

The CDR3 bases are TGTGCCAGCAGTTCCAGGGGGCGTGAGACCCAGTACTTC. This translates into CASSSRGRETQYF. The gene calls are TRBV2 and TRBJ2-5, with 8 nucleotides matching TRBD1. In germline, CDR1 is SNHLY, CDR2 FYNNEI. There are 13 residues in the CDR3. V shed 5 bases, J shed 5 bases, and the junction held 4 bases outside the gene matches.

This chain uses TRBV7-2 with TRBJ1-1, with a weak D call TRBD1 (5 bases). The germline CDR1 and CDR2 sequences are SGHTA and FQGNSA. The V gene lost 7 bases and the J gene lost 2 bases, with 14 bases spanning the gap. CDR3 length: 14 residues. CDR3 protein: CASTFLGQNTEAFF. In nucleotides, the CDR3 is TGTGCCAGCACCTTCCTGGGGCAAAACACTGAAGCTTTCTTT.

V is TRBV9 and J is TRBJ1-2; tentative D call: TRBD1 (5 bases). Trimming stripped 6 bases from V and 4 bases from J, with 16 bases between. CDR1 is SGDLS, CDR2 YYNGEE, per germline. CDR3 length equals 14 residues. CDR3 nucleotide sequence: TGTGCCAGCACCCCCGGGGGGGGTTCCTATGGCTACACCTTC. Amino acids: CASTPGGGSYGYTF.

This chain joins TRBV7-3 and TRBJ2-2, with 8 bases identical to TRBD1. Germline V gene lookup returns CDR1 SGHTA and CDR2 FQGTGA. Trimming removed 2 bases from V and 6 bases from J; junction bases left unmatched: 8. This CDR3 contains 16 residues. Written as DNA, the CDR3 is TGTGCCAGCAGCTTATCGGCGACAGGGGTATCCGGGGAGCTGTTTTTT. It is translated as CASSLSATGVSGELFF.

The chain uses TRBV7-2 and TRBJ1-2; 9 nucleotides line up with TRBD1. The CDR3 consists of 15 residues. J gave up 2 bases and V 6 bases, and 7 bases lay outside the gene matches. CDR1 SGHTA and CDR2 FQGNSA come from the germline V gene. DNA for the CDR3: TGTGCCAGCAGGGACCGGGACAGGGCCAACTATGGCTACACCTTC. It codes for CASRDRDRANYGYTF.

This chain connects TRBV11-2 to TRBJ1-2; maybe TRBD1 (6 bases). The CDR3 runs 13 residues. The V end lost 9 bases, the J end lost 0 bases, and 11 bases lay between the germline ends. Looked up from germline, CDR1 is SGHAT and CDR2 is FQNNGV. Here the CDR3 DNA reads TGTGCCAGAAGGACAGACCCTAACTATGGCTACACCTTC. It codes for CARRTDPNYGYTF.

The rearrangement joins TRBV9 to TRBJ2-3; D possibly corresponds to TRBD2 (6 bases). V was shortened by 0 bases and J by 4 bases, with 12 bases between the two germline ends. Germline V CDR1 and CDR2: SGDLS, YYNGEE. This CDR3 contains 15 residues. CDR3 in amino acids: CASSVAGVGADTQYF. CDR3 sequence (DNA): TGTGCCAGCAGCGTAGCGGGAGTTGGCGCAGATACGCAGTATTTT.

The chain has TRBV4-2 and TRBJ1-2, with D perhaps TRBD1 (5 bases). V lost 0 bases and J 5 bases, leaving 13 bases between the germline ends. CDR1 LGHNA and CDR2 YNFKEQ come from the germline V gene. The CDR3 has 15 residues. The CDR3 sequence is CASSQDAGGDYGYTF. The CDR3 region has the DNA TGTGCCAGCAGCCAAGATGCGGGGGGGGATTATGGCTACACCTTC.

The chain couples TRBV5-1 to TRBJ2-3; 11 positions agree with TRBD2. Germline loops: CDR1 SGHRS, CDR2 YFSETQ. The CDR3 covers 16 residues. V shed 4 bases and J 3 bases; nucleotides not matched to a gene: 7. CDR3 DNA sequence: TGCGCCAGCAGCAATACCGGGACTAGCGGAACAGATACGCAGTATTTT. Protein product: CASSNTGTSGTDTQYF.

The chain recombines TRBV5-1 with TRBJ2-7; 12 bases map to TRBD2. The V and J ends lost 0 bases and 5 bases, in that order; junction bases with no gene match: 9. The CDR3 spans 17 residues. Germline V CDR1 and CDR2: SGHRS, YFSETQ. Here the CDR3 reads CASSLELAGGVGHEQYF. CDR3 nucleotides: TGCGCCAGCAGCTTGGAACTAGCGGGAGGTGTGGGCCACGAGCAGTACTTC.

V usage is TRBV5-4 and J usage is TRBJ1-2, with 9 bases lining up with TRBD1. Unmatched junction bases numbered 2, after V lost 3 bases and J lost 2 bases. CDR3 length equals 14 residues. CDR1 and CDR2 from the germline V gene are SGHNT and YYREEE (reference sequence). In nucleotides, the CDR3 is TGTGCCAGCAGCTCCGGGACAGGGAACTATGGCTACACCTTC. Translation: CASSSGTGNYGYTF.

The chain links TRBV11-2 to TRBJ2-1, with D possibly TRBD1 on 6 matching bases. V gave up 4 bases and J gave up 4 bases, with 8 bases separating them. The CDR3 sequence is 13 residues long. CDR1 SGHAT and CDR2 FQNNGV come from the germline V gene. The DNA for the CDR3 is TGTGCCAGCAGCTCGGACAGATACAATGAGCAGTTCTTC. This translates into CASSSDRYNEQFF.

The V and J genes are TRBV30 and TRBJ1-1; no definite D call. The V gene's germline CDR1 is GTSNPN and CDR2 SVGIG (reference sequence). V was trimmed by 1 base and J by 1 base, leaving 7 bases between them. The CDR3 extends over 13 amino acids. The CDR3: CAWSGQENTEAFF. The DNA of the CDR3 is TGTGCCTGGAGTGGGCAGGAGAACACTGAAGCTTTCTTT.

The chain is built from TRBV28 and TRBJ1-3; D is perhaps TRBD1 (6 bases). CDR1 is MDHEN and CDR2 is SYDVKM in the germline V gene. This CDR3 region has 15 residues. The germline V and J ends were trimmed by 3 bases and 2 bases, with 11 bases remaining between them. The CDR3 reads CASSFPQGTGNTIYF. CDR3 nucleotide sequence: TGTGCCAGCAGTTTCCCACAGGGTACTGGAAACACCATATATTTT.

This chain's CDR3 is CASSARTGGPSEQYF. The CDR3 coding sequence is TGTGCCAGCAGCGCAAGGACAGGGGGCCCCAGCGAGCAGTACTTC. J is TRBJ2-7 and V is TRBV7-9; 11 bases are a match to TRBD1. The CDR3 covers 15 residues. Trimming took 5 bases from V and 6 from J; bases not matched to a gene: 9. In germline, CDR1 is SEHNR, CDR2 FQNEAQ (reference sequence).

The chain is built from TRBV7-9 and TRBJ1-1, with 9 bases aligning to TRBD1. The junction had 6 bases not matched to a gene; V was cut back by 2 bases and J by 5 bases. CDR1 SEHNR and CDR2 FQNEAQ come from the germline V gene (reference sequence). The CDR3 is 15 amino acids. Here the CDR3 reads CASSLTGGVGTEAFF. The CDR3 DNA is TGTGCCAGCAGCTTAACAGGGGGCGTAGGAACTGAAGCTTTCTTT.

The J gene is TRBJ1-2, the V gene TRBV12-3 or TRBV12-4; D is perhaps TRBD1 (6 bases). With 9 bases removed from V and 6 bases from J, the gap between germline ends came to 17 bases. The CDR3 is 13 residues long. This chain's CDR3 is CASRDTNSHGYTF. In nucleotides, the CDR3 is TGTGCCAGTAGGGACACTAATTCCCATGGCTACACCTTC.

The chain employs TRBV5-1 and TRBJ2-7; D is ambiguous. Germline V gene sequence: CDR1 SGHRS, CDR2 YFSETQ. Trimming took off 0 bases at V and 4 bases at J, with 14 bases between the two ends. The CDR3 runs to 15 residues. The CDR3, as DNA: TGCGCCAGCAGCTTGGGACTGACCGATATTTACGAGCAGTACTTC. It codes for CASSLGLTDIYEQYF. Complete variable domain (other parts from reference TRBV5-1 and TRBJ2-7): KAGVTQTPRYLIKTRGQQVTLSCSPISGHRSVSWYQQTPGQGLQFLFEYFSETQRNKGNFPGRFSGRQFSNSRSEMNVSTLELGDSALYLCASSLGLTDIYEQYFGPGTRLTVT.

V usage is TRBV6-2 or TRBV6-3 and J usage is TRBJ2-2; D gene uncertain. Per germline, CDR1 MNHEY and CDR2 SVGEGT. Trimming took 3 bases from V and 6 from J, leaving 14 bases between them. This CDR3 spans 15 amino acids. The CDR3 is CASSYWSRQPGELFF. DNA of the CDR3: TGTGCCAGCAGTTATTGGTCGCGGCAGCCCGGGGAGCTGTTTTTT.

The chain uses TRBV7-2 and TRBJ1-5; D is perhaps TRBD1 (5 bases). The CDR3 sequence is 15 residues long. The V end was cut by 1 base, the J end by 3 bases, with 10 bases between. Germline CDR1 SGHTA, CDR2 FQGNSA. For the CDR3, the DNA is TGTGCCAGCAGCTTAGTGGCAGGGCTCAATCAGCCCCAGCATTTT. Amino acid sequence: CASSLVAGLNQPQHF.

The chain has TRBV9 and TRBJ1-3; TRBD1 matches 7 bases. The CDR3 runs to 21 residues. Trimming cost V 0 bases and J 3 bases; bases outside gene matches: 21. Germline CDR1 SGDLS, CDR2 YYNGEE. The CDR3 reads CASSVDDLPGQRKRDGNTIYF. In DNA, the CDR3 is TGTGCCAGCAGCGTAGACGATCTCCCGGGACAGAGGAAGAGGGATGGAAACACCATATATTTT.

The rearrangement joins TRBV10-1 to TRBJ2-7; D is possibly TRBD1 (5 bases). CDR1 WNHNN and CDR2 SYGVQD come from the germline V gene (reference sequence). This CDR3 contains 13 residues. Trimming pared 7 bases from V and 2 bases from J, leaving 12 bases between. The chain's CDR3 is CASKPQGTYEQYF. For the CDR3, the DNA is TGCGCCAGCAAACCCCAGGGAACCTACGAGCAGTACTTC.

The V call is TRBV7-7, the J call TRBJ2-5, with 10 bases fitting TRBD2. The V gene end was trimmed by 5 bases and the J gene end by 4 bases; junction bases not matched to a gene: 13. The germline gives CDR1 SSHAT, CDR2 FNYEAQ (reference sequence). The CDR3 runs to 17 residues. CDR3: CASSLLGPSGGGETQYF. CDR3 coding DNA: TGTGCCAGCAGCCTCCTTGGTCCTAGCGGGGGAGGAGAGACCCAGTACTTC.

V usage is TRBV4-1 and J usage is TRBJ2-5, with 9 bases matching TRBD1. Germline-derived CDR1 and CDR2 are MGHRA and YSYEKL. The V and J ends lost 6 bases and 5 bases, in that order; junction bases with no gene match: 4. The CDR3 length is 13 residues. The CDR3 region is CASSRTGAETQYF. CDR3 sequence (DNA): TGCGCCAGCAGTCGGACAGGGGCGGAGACCCAGTACTTC.

CDR3 DNA: TGTGCCAGCAGCGTAGGCAACGGGGCCTACGAGCAGTACTTC. It yields the protein CASSVGNGAYEQYF. J is TRBJ2-7 and V is TRBV9, with D tentatively TRBD2 (5 bases). Germline V CDR1 and CDR2: SGDLS, YYNGEE. The CDR3 length is 14 residues. V shed 0 bases and J shed 2 bases, with 9 bases lying between them.